What follows is one T cell receptor beta chain and its context. This specimen belongs to a study of CD8+ T cells in alopecia areata. Looking at the study overall: Treated patients swallowed 5 to 10 mg of oral tofacitinib twice daily.

The sequencing template was cDNA reverse transcribed from extracted RNA. Here immunoSEQ multiplex PCR was the method, and the copy in TCRdb shows in-frame clones only, minus some. The table lists about 190,000 clones, less than 65% of them singletons, with approximately 1% in the top ten. The CDR3 has 15 amino acids. V lost 1 base to trimming and J lost 4 bases, with 10 bases between them. The germline CDR1 and CDR2 sequences are SGHTA and FQGNSA. Specified treatment: oral pan-JAK inhibitor, 5-10 mg twice daily. Lesional scalp punch biopsies and peripheral blood were collected from alopecia areata patients.

V and J are TRBV7-2 and TRBJ2-2; no definite D call. Material: CD4+ T cells sorted from blood, obtained at week 24, from a patient treated with tofacitinib. The clonotype originates from a human donor with alopecia areata. The CDR3 region is CASSLDSGTTGELFF. The CDR3 DNA sequence: TGTGCCAGCAGCTTAGATTCAGGAACCACCGGGGAGCTGTTTTTT.